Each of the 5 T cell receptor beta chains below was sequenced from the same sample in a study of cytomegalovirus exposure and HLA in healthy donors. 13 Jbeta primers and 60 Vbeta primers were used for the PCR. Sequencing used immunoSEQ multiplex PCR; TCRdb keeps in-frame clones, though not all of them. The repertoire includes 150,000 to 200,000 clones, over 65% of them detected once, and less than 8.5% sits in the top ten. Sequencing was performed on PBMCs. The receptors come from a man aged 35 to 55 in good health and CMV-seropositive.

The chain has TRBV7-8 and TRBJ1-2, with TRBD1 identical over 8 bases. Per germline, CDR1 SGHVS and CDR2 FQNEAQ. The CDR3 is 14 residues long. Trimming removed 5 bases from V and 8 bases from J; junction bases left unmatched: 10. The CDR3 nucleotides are TGTGCCAGCAGCAGCGGGACAGGACCTCTAGGCTACACCTTC. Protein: CASSSGTGPLGYTF.

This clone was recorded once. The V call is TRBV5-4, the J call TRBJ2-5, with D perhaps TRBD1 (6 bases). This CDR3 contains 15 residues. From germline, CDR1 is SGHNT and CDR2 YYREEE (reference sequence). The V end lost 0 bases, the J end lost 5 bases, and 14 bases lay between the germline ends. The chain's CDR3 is CASSLAGVEGETQYF. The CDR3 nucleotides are TGTGCCAGCAGCTTGGCAGGGGTAGAAGGGGAGACCCAGTACTTC. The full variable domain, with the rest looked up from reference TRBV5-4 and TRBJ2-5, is ETGVTQSPTHLIKTRGQQVTLRCSSQSGHNTVSWYQQALGQGPQFIFQYYREEENGRGNFPPRFSGLQFPNYSSELNVNALELDDSALYLCASSLAGVEGETQYFGPGTRLLVL.

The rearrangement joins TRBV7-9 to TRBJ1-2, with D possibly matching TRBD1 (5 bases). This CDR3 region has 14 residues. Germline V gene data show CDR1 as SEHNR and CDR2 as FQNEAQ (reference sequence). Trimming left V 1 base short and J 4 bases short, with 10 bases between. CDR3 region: CASSLGGASYGYTF. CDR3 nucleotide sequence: TGTGCCAGCAGCTTAGGCGGGGCGTCCTATGGCTACACCTTC.

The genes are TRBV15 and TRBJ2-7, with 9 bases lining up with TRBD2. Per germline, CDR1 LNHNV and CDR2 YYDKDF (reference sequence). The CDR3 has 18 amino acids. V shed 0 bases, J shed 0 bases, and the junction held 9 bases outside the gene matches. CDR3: CATSRDKRLAGSSYEQYF. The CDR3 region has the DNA TGTGCCACCAGCAGAGATAAGAGGCTAGCGGGGAGCTCCTACGAGCAGTACTTC.

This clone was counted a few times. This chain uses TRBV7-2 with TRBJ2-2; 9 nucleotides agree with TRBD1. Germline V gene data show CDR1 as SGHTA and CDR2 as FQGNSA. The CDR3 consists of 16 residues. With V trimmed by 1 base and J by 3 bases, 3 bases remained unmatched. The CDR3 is CASSLGQGGDTGELFF. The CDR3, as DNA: TGTGCCAGCAGCTTAGGACAGGGGGGGGACACCGGGGAGCTGTTTTTT.